This T cell receptor beta chain appears in the sequencing data of a study of T cell clonality in common variable immunodeficiency. The CDR3 consists of 15 residues. V was clipped by 4 bases and J by 7 bases; unmatched bases: 7. Germline CDR1 is SGHRS and CDR2 is YFSETQ. TCRdb's table, derived via immunoSEQ multiplex PCR, lists solely in-frame clones and lacks some. The counts give 45,000 to 55,000 clones, none of them seen only once; about 5% is held by the top ten. This clone was observed at least ten times. With the read ending 3 residues before the CDR3 end, the germline J gene is used to fill in that end.

Sample: peripheral blood mononuclear cells. This chain links TRBV5-1 with TRBJ2-1, with TRBD1 identical over 11 bases. The sequence was obtained from a person aged 18 to 69 in good health. The DNA read from the CDR3 is TGCGCCAGCAGCCCCGGGACAGGGGGTCGGAATGAG. Translation gives CASSPGTGGRNE. The full CDR3 reads CASSPGTGGRNEQFF.